Presented here are 5 T cell receptor beta chains from one specimen sequenced in a study of T cell changes during pregnancy in multiple sclerosis. Clones were sequenced by immunoSEQ multiplex PCR, and TCRdb holds only the in-frame ones, with some missing. Among tens of thousands of clones listed, around nine tenths were seen once. The specimen was peripheral blood from another person, used as feeder cells. The origin of the receptors is a human donor whose cells served as feeder cells for cultures in a pregnancy study.

The chain joins TRBV4-1 to TRBJ2-1, with a possible D match to TRBD2 (5 bases). The V end lost 3 bases, the J end lost 3 bases, and 9 bases lay between the germline ends. The CDR3 extends over 14 amino acids. Germline CDR1 MGHRA, CDR2 YSYEKL. CDR3 in amino acids: CASSHGRGYNEQFF. As DNA, the CDR3 is TGCGCCAGCAGCCATGGTCGGGGCTACAATGAGCAGTTCTTC.

Details on this clone: The junction differs from germline at one of its ends, possibly a read error. This rearrangement joins TRBV11-3 to TRBJ2-7; maybe TRBD1 (5 bases). CDR3 length: 12 amino acids. CDR1 SGHNT and CDR2 YENEEA come from the germline V gene. The CDR3 is CASSIQDGEQCF. The CDR3 nucleotides are TGTGCCAGCAGCATACAGGACGGCGAGCAGTGCTTC.

This sequence joins TRBV5-1 and TRBJ2-5; D is uncertain. Germline V gene lookup returns CDR1 SGHRS and CDR2 YFSETQ. V was clipped by 4 bases and J by 2 bases, with 9 bases between them. The CDR3 spans 13 residues. CDR3 coding DNA: TGCGCCAGCAGCGGGTTATCACAAGAGACCCAGTACTTC. It yields the protein CASSGLSQETQYF.

V gene TRBV5-1 combines with J gene TRBJ1-4; D might be TRBD1 (6 bases). This CDR3 is built from 15 residues. Germline lookup yields CDR1 SGHRS and CDR2 YFSETQ. Trimming took 4 bases from V and 5 from J, leaving 15 bases between them. In nucleotides, the CDR3 is TGCGCCAGCAGCCCCAGACAGGCGGAAAATGAAAAACTGTTTTTT. Amino acid sequence: CASSPRQAENEKLFF.

The rearrangement joins TRBV30 to TRBJ2-1; D may correspond to TRBD1 or TRBD2 (5 bases each). Germline V gene lookup returns CDR1 GTSNPN and CDR2 SVGIG (reference sequence). V lost 2 bases to trimming and J lost 3 bases, with 14 bases between them. The CDR3 covers 15 residues. Here the CDR3 reads CAWSLLRGIYNEQFF. CDR3 bases: TGTGCCTGGAGTCTTTTGAGGGGAATCTACAATGAGCAGTTCTTC. The full variable domain, its missing parts supplied by reference TRBV30 and TRBJ2-1, is SQTIHQWPATLVQPVGSPLSLECTVEGTSNPNLYWYRQAAGRGLQLLFYSVGIGQISSEVPQNLSASRPQDRQFILSSKKLLLSDSGFYLCAWSLLRGIYNEQFFGPGTRLTVL.